Presented here are 12 T cell receptor beta chains from one specimen sequenced in a study of cytomegalovirus exposure and HLA in healthy donors. The study ran its PCR with 60 Vbeta and 13 Jbeta primers. The data were produced by immunoSEQ multiplex PCR, yet TCRdb's version contains in-frame clones alone and is incomplete. The table has roughly 150,000 clones, around 80% seen once. What was sequenced was PBMCs. The receptors come from a man in his late teens or twenties in good health and CMV-seronegative.

A few counts support this clone. This chain links TRBV19 with TRBJ2-7; tentatively, D is TRBD1 (5 bases). Germline V gives CDR1 LNHDA, CDR2 SQIVND (reference sequence). Trimming shortened V by 5 bases and J by 3 bases, and 8 bases separated the two germline ends. The CDR3 is 12 amino acids. CDR3 loop: CASSPQGYEQYF. The CDR3 nucleotides are TGTGCCAGTAGTCCTCAGGGCTACGAGCAGTACTTC.

This clone has only a few counts. V is TRBV9 and J is TRBJ2-2; 7 nucleotides align to TRBD1. The CDR3 runs to 15 residues. V lost 4 bases and J lost 3; bases outside the gene matches: 6. In germline, CDR1 is SGDLS, CDR2 YYNGEE. The CDR3 here is CASSIQGPDTGELFF. For the CDR3, the DNA is TGTGCCAGCAGCATACAGGGGCCGGACACCGGGGAGCTGTTTTTT. The complete variable domain, with remaining parts taken from reference TRBV9 and TRBJ2-2, reads DSGVTQTPKHLITATGQRVTLRCSPRSGDLSVYWYQQSLDQGLQFLIQYYNGEERAKGNILERFSAQQFPDLHSELNLSSLELGDSALYFCASSIQGPDTGELFFGEGSRLTVL.

The CDR3 sequence is CASTLGLAGLGRSEQYF. CDR3 sequence (DNA): TGTGCCAGCACCCTCGGACTAGCTGGGCTAGGGCGCTCCGAGCAGTACTTC. The J gene is TRBJ2-7, the V gene TRBV28; TRBD2 matches at 8 bases. V gave up 7 bases and J gave up 6 bases; unmatched junction bases: 20. The CDR3 sequence is 17 residues long. Germline CDR1 and CDR2: MDHEN and SYDVKM.

The chain joins TRBV19 to TRBJ1-2; possibly TRBD1 for D (6 bases). Germline lookup yields CDR1 LNHDA and CDR2 SQIVND (reference sequence). The V end was cut by 7 bases, the J end by 8 bases, with 14 bases between. The CDR3 spans 12 residues. CDR3 sequence (DNA): TGTGCCAGTACTACCGACAGGAAAGGCTACACCTTC. Protein product: CASTTDRKGYTF.

The chain has TRBV6-5 and TRBJ2-5; maybe TRBD1 (5 bases). Germline CDR1 is MNHEY and CDR2 is SVGAGI. This CDR3 has 15 amino acids. Between the trimmed V and J ends, which lost 5 bases and 3 bases, there was a span of 16 bases. CDR3 in amino acids: CASSLLQGGKETQYF. The DNA of the CDR3 is TGTGCCAGCAGTCTCCTGCAGGGTGGGAAAGAGACCCAGTACTTC.

This clone was counted a few times. V usage is TRBV11-2 and J usage is TRBJ2-7; 7 bases fit TRBD1. This CDR3 is built from 18 residues. Per germline, CDR1 SGHAT and CDR2 FQNNGV. The V and J ends lost 1 base and 2 bases, in that order; junction bases with no gene match: 14. The CDR3: CASSLVAPGQPITYEQYF. The CDR3 region has the DNA TGTGCCAGCAGCTTAGTGGCGCCGGGACAGCCGATCACCTACGAGCAGTACTTC.

The chain combines TRBV18 with TRBJ2-5, with 10 bases aligning to TRBD2. J gave up 4 bases and V 0 bases, and 5 bases lay outside the gene matches. There are 16 residues in the CDR3. Germline CDR1 and CDR2: KGHSH and LQKENI. For the CDR3, the DNA is TGTGCCAGCTCACCACCCGAGCGGGAGGGCCCAGAGACCCAGTACTTC. Translated: CASSPPEREGPETQYF. Complete variable domain (other parts from reference TRBV18 and TRBJ2-5): NAGVMQNPRHLVRRRGQEARLRCSPMKGHSHVYWYRQLPEEGLKFMVYLQKENIIDESGMPKERFSAEFPKEGPSILRIQQVVRGDSAAYFCASSPPEREGPETQYFGPGTRLLVL.

CDR3 residues: CASRRTGEANYGYTF. The CDR3, as DNA: TGTGCCAGCAGAAGAACAGGGGAAGCTAACTATGGCTACACCTTC. The V and J genes are TRBV19 and TRBJ1-2; 7 bases match TRBD1. CDR3 size: 15 residues. V gave up 9 bases and J gave up 0 bases; unmatched junction bases: 10. Germline V gene data show CDR1 as LNHDA and CDR2 as SQIVND (reference sequence).

The rearrangement joins TRBV2 to TRBJ1-5; D is ambiguous. This CDR3 is 15 amino acids long. V was pared by 4 bases and J by 5 bases, with 15 bases between. CDR1 and CDR2 (germline): SNHLY, FYNNEI. The DNA of the CDR3 is TGTGCCAGCAGTGCGCGGAGGCTGCTCTATCAGCCCCAGCATTTT. Translated, it gives CASSARRLLYQPQHF.

This chain connects TRBV7-2 to TRBJ2-1; a weak D match, TRBD1 (6 bases). Germline lookup yields CDR1 SGHTA and CDR2 FQGNSA. Trimming cost V 1 base and J 7 bases, with 14 bases left between them. The CDR3 loop spans 15 amino acids. For the CDR3, the DNA is TGTGCCAGCAGCTTAGTCCAGGGGATCGTGAATGAGCAGTTCTTC. It specifies CASSLVQGIVNEQFF.

The chain carries TRBV5-4 and TRBJ1-2; TRBD1 is a possible D gene (5 bases). V lost 3 bases and J lost 9, with 15 bases in between. The CDR3 covers 13 residues. Germline assignment: CDR1 SGHNT and CDR2 YYREEE (reference sequence). The CDR3 DNA is TGTGCCAGCAGCTGGGGCGCCCAAGGGAGCTACACCTTC. Protein: CASSWGAQGSYTF.

The rearrangement uses TRBV2 and TRBJ2-5; D is perhaps TRBD1 (5 bases). The length of the CDR3 is 12 residues. V was shortened by 6 bases and J by 7 bases, with 12 bases between the two germline ends. Germline lookup yields CDR1 SNHLY and CDR2 FYNNEI. CDR3 sequence reads: CASRAPRGTQYF. DNA for the CDR3: TGTGCCAGCAGGGCCCCAAGGGGGACCCAGTACTTC.